The 5 T cell receptor beta chains presented below share a single source sample, sequenced in a study of shared clonotypes between healthy human individuals. Sequenced by immunoSEQ multiplex PCR; TCRdb stores in-frame clones only, minus some. The sample holds approximately 2.4 million clones, around 95% seen once. Sequenced input: naive CD4+ T cells sorted from blood. Subset reported: CD45RA+ positively selected. Receptors originate from a man aged 18 to 29 in good health.

V gene TRBV2 combines with J gene TRBJ1-2; D not certain. Trimming shortened V by 7 bases and J by 4 bases, and 19 bases separated the two germline ends. The germline CDR1 and CDR2 sequences are SNHLY and FYNNEI. CDR3 size: 15 residues. The CDR3 coding sequence is TGTGCCAGCACCAACGATGGACTTGACGGCTATGGCTACACCTTC. Protein sequence: CASTNDGLDGYGYTF.

The chain links TRBV11-2 to TRBJ2-1; a possible D gene is TRBD2 (5 bases). V was shortened by 5 bases and J by 9 bases, with 20 bases between the two germline ends. This CDR3 region has 15 residues. Germline CDR1 is SGHAT and CDR2 is FQNNGV. The CDR3 sequence is CASSRLAAARGEQFF. The CDR3 DNA reads TGTGCCAGCAGCCGACTGGCGGCCGCTCGGGGTGAGCAGTTCTTC.

V is TRBV15 and J is TRBJ1-2; D gene ambiguous. The CDR3 contains 15 residues. Between the trimmed V and J ends, which lost 0 bases and 2 bases, there was a span of 10 bases. Germline-derived CDR1 and CDR2 are LNHNV and YYDKDF (reference sequence). CDR3 DNA: TGTGCCACCAGCAGAGAGCGGCCTACGAACTATGGCTACACCTTC. Encoded protein: CATSRERPTNYGYTF. The full variable domain, its missing parts supplied by reference TRBV15 and TRBJ1-2, is DAMVIQNPRYQVTQFGKPVTLSCSQTLNHNVMYWYQQKSSQAPKLLFHYYDKDFNNEADTPDNFQSRRPNTSFCFLDIRSPGLGDTAMYLCATSRERPTNYGYTFGSGTRLTVV.

This chain connects TRBV20-1 to TRBJ2-7, with D uncertain. V gave up 5 bases and J gave up 2 bases, with 4 bases separating them. This CDR3 region has 10 residues. The germline V gene has CDR1 DFQATT and CDR2 SNEGSKA (reference sequence). CDR3 coding DNA: TGCAGTGCTGTCGCCTACGAGCAGTACTTC. It yields the protein CSAVAYEQYF.

The chain joins TRBV6-6 to TRBJ2-4; TRBD2 might be the D (6 bases). CDR1 and CDR2 (germline): MNHNY, SVGAGI (reference sequence). The germline V and J ends were trimmed by 6 bases and 0 bases, with 15 bases remaining between them. The CDR3 sequence is 16 residues long. The CDR3 region has the DNA TGTGCCAGCAGCCCCCGGGGGAATTTAGCCAAAAACATTCAGTACTTC. Translated: CASSPRGNLAKNIQYF.